Given below is one TCR beta chain in context. Its cognate antigen is unknown. The germline gives CDR1 KGHSH, CDR2 LQKENI. The trim removed 0 bases at V and 3 bases at J, leaving 10 bases unmatched. The CDR3 spans 18 residues. This sample stems from a study of early T cells in non-severe SARS-CoV-2 infection. Researchers tagged individual cDNA molecules with unique molecular identifiers. In TCRdb, the 5' RACE reads were re-called with MiXCR into one record per CDR3 protein. The repertoire includes more than 30,000 distinct CDR3 sequences, approximately 7.1% of them detected once, and 13% sits in the top ten. General study results and limits: Matching against VDJdb likely underestimated virus-specific expansions, favoring anti-spike CD8.

This receptor was identified in an adult who was a healthcare worker with PCR-confirmed SARS-CoV-2 infection or an uninfected control (not recorded which). The V and J genes are TRBV18 and TRBJ2-1; 8 nucleotides line up with TRBD1. The sequences come from whole blood, collected at baseline. In DNA form, the CDR3 reads TGTGCCAGCTCACCACCGTCGATAGGGACAGGCCTCTACAATGAGCAGTTCTTC. Protein: CASSPPSIGTGLYNEQFF. Variable domain in full (rest from reference TRBV18 and TRBJ2-1): NAGVMQNPRHLVRRRGQEARLRCSPMKGHSHVYWYRQLPEEGLKFMVYLQKENIIDESGMPKERFSAEFPKEGPSILRIQQVVRGDSAAYFCASSPPSIGTGLYNEQFFGPGTRLTVL.